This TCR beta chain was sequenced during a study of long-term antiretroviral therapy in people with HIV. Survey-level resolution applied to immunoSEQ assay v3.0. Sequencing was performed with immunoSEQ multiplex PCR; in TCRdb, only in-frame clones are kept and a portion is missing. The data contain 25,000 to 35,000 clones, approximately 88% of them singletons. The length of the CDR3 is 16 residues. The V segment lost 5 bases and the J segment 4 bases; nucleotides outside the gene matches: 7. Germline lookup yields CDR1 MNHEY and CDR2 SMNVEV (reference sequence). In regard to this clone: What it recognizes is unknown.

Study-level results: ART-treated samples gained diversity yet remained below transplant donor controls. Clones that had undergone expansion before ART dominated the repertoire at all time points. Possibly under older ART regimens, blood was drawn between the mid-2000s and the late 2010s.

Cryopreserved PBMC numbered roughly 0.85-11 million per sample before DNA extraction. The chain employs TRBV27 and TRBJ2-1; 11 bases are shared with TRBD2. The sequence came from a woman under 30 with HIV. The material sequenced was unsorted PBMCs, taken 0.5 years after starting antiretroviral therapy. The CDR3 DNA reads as TGTGCCAGCAGTGAGTCTAGCGGGAGGATTTACAATGAGCAGTTCTTC. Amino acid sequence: CASSESSGRIYNEQFF.